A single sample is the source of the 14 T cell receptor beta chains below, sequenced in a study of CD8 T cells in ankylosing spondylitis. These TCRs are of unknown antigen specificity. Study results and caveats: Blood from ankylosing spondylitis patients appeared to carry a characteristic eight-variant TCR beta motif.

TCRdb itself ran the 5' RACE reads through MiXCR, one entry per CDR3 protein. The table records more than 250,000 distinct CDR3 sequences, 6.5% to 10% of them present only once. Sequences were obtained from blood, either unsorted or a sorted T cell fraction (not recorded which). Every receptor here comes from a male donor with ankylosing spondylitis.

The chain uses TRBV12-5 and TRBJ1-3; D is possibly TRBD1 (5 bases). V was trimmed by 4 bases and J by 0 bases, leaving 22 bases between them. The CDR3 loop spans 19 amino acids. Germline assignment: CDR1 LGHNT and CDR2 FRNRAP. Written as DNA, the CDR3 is TGTGCTAGTGGTTCCTCCCAACCGGGACGGAGATTCTCTGGAAACACCATATATTTT. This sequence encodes CASGSSQPGRRFSGNTIYF.

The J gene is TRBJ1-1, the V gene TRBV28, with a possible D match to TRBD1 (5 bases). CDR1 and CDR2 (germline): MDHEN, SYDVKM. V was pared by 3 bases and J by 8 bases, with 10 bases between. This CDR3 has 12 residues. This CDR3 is CASSFGGSEAFF. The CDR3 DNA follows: TGTGCCAGCAGTTTTGGGGGGTCCGAAGCTTTCTTT.

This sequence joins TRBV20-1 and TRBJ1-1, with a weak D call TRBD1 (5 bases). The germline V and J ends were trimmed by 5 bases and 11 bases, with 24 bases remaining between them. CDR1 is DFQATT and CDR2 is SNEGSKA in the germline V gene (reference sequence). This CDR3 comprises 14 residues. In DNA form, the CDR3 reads TGCAGTGCTTCCAGAGGGACGACAGCCCTAGAGGCTTTCTTT. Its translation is CSASRGTTALEAFF.

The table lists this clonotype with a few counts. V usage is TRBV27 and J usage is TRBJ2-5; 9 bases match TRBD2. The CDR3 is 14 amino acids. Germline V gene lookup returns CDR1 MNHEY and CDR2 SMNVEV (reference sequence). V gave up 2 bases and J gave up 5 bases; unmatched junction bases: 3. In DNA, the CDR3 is TGTGCCAGCAGTTTAGGGCGGGGGGGGGAGACCCAGTACTTC. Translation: CASSLGRGGETQYF.

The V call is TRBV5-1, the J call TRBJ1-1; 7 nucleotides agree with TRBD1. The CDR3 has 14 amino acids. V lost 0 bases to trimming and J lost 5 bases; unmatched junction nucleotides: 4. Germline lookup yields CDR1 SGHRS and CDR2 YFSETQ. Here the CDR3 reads CASSLGGQITEAFF. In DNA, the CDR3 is TGCGCCAGCAGCTTGGGGGGACAGATAACTGAAGCTTTCTTT.

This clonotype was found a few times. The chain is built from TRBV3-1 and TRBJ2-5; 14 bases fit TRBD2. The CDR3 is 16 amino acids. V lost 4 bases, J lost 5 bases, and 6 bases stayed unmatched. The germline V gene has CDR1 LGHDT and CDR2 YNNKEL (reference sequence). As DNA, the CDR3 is TGTGCCAGCAGCCGGGGGACTAGCGGGAGTTGGGAGACCCAGTACTTC. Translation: CASSRGTSGSWETQYF.

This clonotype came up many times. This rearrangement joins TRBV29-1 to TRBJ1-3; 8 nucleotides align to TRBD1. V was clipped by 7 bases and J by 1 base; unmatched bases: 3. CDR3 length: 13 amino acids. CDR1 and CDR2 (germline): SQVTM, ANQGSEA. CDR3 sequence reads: CSAQGASGNTIYF. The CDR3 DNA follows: TGCAGCGCGCAGGGGGCTTCTGGAAACACCATATATTTT.

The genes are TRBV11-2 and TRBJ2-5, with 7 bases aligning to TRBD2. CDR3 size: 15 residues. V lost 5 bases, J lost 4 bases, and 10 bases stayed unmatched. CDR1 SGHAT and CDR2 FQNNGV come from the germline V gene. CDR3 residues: CASSLSGGWGETQYF. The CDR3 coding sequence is TGTGCCAGCAGCCTCTCGGGGGGATGGGGAGAGACCCAGTACTTC.

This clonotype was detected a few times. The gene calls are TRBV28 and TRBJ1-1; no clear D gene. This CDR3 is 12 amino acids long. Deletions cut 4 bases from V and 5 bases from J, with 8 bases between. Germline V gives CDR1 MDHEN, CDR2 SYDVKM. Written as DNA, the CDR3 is TGTGCCAGCAGTTCGGCATGGACTGAAGCTTTCTTT. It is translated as CASSSAWTEAFF.

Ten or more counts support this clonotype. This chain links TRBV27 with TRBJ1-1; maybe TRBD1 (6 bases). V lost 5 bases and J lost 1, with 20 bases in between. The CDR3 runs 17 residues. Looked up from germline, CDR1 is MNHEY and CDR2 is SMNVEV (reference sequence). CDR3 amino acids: CASSGGLGQSGNTEAFF. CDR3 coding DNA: TGTGCCAGCAGTGGCGGGCTTGGACAGTCCGGGAACACTGAAGCTTTCTTT.

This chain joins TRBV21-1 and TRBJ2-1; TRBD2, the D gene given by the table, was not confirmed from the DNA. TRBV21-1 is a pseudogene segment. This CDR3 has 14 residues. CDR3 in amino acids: CASTPREDHNEQFF. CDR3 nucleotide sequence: TGTGCCAGCACCCCGCGGGAGGACCACAATGAGCAGTTCTTC.

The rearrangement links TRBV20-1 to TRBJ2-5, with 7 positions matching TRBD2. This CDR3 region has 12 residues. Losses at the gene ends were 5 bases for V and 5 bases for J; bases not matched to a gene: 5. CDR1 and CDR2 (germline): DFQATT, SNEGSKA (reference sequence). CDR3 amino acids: CSAGTTGETQYF. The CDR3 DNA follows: TGCAGTGCTGGGACTACGGGGGAGACCCAGTACTTC.

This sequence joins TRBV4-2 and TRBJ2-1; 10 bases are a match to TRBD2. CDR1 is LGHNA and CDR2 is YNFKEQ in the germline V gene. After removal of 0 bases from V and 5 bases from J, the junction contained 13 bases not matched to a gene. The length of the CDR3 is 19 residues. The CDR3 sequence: CASSQDRASGRGLNNEQFF. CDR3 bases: TGTGCCAGCAGCCAAGATAGGGCTAGCGGGAGAGGTCTAAACAATGAGCAGTTCTTC.

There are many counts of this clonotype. CDR3 sequence (DNA): TGTGCCAGCAGTTACTCGCGGACTAGCGAGGGCAATGAGCAGTTCTTC. Amino acids: CASSYSRTSEGNEQFF. V gene TRBV6-2 or TRBV6-3 combines with J gene TRBJ2-1; 9 positions agree with TRBD2. The J segment lost 6 bases and the V segment lost 0 bases, leaving 6 bases of the junction unmatched. Germline CDR1 MNHEY, CDR2 SVGEGT. This CDR3 is 16 amino acids long.